The clone carrying this T cell receptor (beta chain) showed up just a few times. Its antigen is currently unknown. These data are taken from a study of T cells in Graves' hyperthyroidism and ophthalmopathy. The overall study: Upon initial diagnosis and before any treatment, peripheral blood was collected. Whole-study findings and limits: Blood shared most expanded thyroid clonotypes above 0.001.

Template material for amplifying TCR beta CDR3 regions consisted of RNA transcripts. The HTBI set primed first-round TCR CDR3 RT-PCR. TCRdb processed the multiplex PCR reads anew with MiXCR; each CDR3 protein has one entry. The sample has some 440,000 distinct CDR3 sequences, about a sixth seen once. Newly diagnosed patients aged 18 to 65 had hyperthyroidism of under 2 months' duration. The sample taken for sequencing was blood. The receptor's source is a woman in her late teens or twenties with Graves' hyperthyroidism.

Written as DNA, the CDR3 is TGTGCCAGCAGCCTTCCCCATCAGCCCCAGCATTTT. Amino acid sequence: CASSLPHQPQHF. The chain uses TRBV28 and TRBJ1-5; D is undetermined. This CDR3 spans 12 amino acids. The V gene lost 6 bases and the J gene lost 5 bases, with 8 bases spanning the gap. The V gene's germline CDR1 is MDHEN and CDR2 SYDVKM.